The 27 T cell receptor beta chains below all came from one sample that was sequenced in a study of PD-1 blockade in classical Hodgkin lymphoma. The time point denotes: cycle 4 day 1 (C4D1), after more than 5 weeks of nivolumab. Brentuximab vedotin exposure varied among the patients, all of whom had relapsed after autologous stem cell transplantation. Profiling relied on immunoSEQ multiplex PCR, and the TCRdb table lists in-frame clones only, not all of them. The sample lists roughly 90,000 clones, more than 80% occurring once. The input for sequencing was peripheral blood mononuclear cells (PBMCs), taken before the fourth cycle of nivolumab. These receptors were obtained from a human donor with classical Hodgkin lymphoma.

CDR3 residues: CASSEGAGGPARDIQYF. The CDR3, as DNA: TGCGCCAGCAGCGAAGGGGCGGGAGGTCCCGCCCGGGACATTCAGTACTTC. The V and J genes are TRBV4-3 and TRBJ2-4; 8 bases are shared with TRBD2. Germline V CDR1 and CDR2: LGHNA, YSLEER. V lost 5 bases, J lost 8 bases, and 17 bases stayed unmatched. The CDR3 sequence is 17 residues long.

The chain uses TRBV10-3 and TRBJ2-3, with TRBD2 matching over 12 bases. V trimming: 6 bases; J trimming: 1 base; junction bases outside the gene matches: 5. Germline lookup yields CDR1 ENHRY and CDR2 SYGVKD. The CDR3 runs to 16 residues. The CDR3 region has the DNA TGTGCCATCAGGGACAGGACTAGCGGGGGCACAGATACGCAGTATTTT. Translation gives CAIRDRTSGGTDTQYF.

The rearrangement links TRBV4-1 to TRBJ1-1; D is uncertain. CDR1 and CDR2 from the germline V gene are MGHRA and YSYEKL. The CDR3 totals 13 residues. The V end lost 0 bases, the J end lost 5 bases, and 7 bases lay between the germline ends. The CDR3 DNA is TGCGCCAGCAGCCAAGATCCAGGAACTGAAGCTTTCTTT. This sequence encodes CASSQDPGTEAFF.

This clone came up a few times. This chain uses TRBV30 with TRBJ1-4; D remains ambiguous. Germline V gene data show CDR1 as GTSNPN and CDR2 as SVGIG (reference sequence). Between the trimmed V and J ends, which lost 0 bases and 2 bases, there was a span of 10 bases. This CDR3 is 15 amino acids long. The CDR3 DNA reads as TGTGCCTGGAGTGTACCTCGAGGGACTAATGAAAAACTGTTTTTT. It yields the protein CAWSVPRGTNEKLFF.

This chain links TRBV15 with TRBJ1-4; D gene unclear. The CDR3 consists of 14 residues. V was cut by 0 bases and J by 8 bases, with 10 bases left in between. CDR1 is LNHNV, CDR2 YYDKDF, per germline (reference sequence). CDR3 loop: CATSRDRGDEKLFF. As DNA, the CDR3 is TGTGCCACCAGCAGAGATCGAGGAGACGAAAAACTGTTTTTT.

V gene TRBV10-3 combines with J gene TRBJ2-1; D might be TRBD1 (5 bases). CDR1 is ENHRY and CDR2 is SYGVKD in the germline V gene. CDR3 length equals 13 residues. Trimming pared 0 bases from V and 10 bases from J, leaving 10 bases between. CDR3 coding DNA: TGTGCCATCAGTGAGTCAGGGGTCGGGGAGCAGTTCTTC. Protein: CAISESGVGEQFF.

V is TRBV11-2 and J is TRBJ2-5; unclear D gene. CDR1 SGHAT and CDR2 FQNNGV come from the germline V gene. This CDR3 has 13 amino acids. V lost 1 base, J lost 5 bases, and 8 bases lay in between. The CDR3 loop reads CASSLAGPETQYF. For the CDR3, the DNA is TGTGCCAGCAGCTTAGCCGGGCCGGAGACCCAGTACTTC.

The rearrangement uses TRBV6-5 and TRBJ2-1, with 8 nucleotides matching TRBD2. Germline V lookup: CDR1 MNHEY, CDR2 SVGAGI. This CDR3 has 15 amino acids. J gave up 0 bases and V 6 bases, and 4 bases lay outside the gene matches. The CDR3 loop reads CASRTLAASYNEQFF. The CDR3 DNA follows: TGTGCCAGCAGGACACTAGCGGCCTCCTACAATGAGCAGTTCTTC.

This clone was found once. The sample holds other DNA sequences that translate to the same CDR3. This rearrangement joins TRBV6-6 to TRBJ1-1; D remains ambiguous. Germline V gives CDR1 MNHNY, CDR2 SVGAGI (reference sequence). The CDR3 covers 11 residues. Trimming pared 5 bases from V and 2 bases from J, leaving 3 bases between. The CDR3 sequence is CASSRNTEAFF. The CDR3 DNA is TGTGCCAGCAGTCGAAACACTGAAGCTTTCTTT.

This clone turned up a few times. The chain employs TRBV5-1 and TRBJ2-1; no firm D call. Germline CDR1 SGHRS, CDR2 YFSETQ. The CDR3 extends over 15 amino acids. V gave up 3 bases and J gave up 8 bases, with 18 bases separating them. The CDR3 nucleotides read TGCGCCAGCAGCTCCCGACCAGATAGAACGGATGAGCAGTTCTTC. Protein: CASSSRPDRTDEQFF. The whole variable domain, filled in from reference TRBV5-1 and TRBJ2-1, reads KAGVTQTPRYLIKTRGQQVTLSCSPISGHRSVSWYQQTPGQGLQFLFEYFSETQRNKGNFPGRFSGRQFSNSRSEMNVSTLELGDSALYLCASSSRPDRTDEQFFGPGTRLTVL.

J is TRBJ2-4 and V is TRBV4-2; the match to TRBD1 covers 9 bases. V gave up 3 bases and J gave up 5 bases; unmatched junction bases: 8. This CDR3 has 16 residues. Germline CDR1 and CDR2: LGHNA and YNFKEQ. CDR3 sequence: CASSHNAGQGQNIQYF. The CDR3 DNA reads TGTGCCAGCAGCCACAACGCGGGACAGGGTCAAAACATTCAGTACTTC.

V usage is TRBV11-1 and J usage is TRBJ1-1; 8 positions agree with TRBD1. This CDR3 spans 13 amino acids. Germline assignment: CDR1 SGHAT and CDR2 FQDESV (reference sequence). The ends lost 5 bases at V and 8 bases at J; junction bases unmatched: 7. The CDR3 coding sequence is TGTGCCAGCAGCACCGGGACAGGAGAGGAAGCTTTCTTT. This gives the protein CASSTGTGEEAFF.

This clone was counted between two and nine times. The V and J genes are TRBV18 and TRBJ2-7; a possible D gene is TRBD1 (6 bases). The CDR3 loop spans 14 amino acids. V gave up 1 base and J gave up 0 bases, with 7 bases separating them. Germline values: CDR1 KGHSH, CDR2 LQKENI. The CDR3: CASSPRQDSYEQYF. Written as DNA, the CDR3 is TGTGCCAGCTCACCACGACAGGACTCCTACGAGCAGTACTTC.

V usage is TRBV5-1 and J usage is TRBJ2-1; either TRBD1 or TRBD2 may supply D (6 bases each). V lost 4 bases and J lost 0, with 14 bases in between. Germline V gene lookup returns CDR1 SGHRS and CDR2 YFSETQ. This CDR3 spans 16 amino acids. This CDR3 reads CASSTGGSSSYNEQFF. The CDR3 DNA is TGCGCCAGCAGCACCGGGGGCTCGAGCTCCTACAATGAGCAGTTCTTC.

The chain is built from TRBV2 and TRBJ1-1; D gene ambiguous. Looked up from germline, CDR1 is SNHLY and CDR2 is FYNNEI. With 4 bases removed from V and 4 bases from J, the gap between germline ends came to 10 bases. This CDR3 region has 13 residues. This CDR3 reads CASSVSRTTEAFF. In DNA form, the CDR3 reads TGTGCCAGCAGTGTATCAAGGACCACTGAAGCTTTCTTT.

The rearrangement links TRBV25-1 to TRBJ2-3; the match to TRBD2 covers 12 bases. The germline V gene has CDR1 MGHDK and CDR2 SYGVNS. V shed 6 bases and J 4 bases; nucleotides not matched to a gene: 2. CDR3 length: 14 residues. CDR3 DNA sequence: TGTGCCAGCAGACTAGCGGGAGGACCAGATACGCAGTATTTT. This translates into CASRLAGGPDTQYF.

The V call is TRBV15, the J call TRBJ1-1; D is possibly TRBD1 (5 bases). Trimming left V 5 bases short and J 4 bases short, with 17 bases between. Germline CDR1 LNHNV, CDR2 YYDKDF (reference sequence). CDR3 size: 15 residues. DNA of the CDR3: TGTGCCACCAGCCCCCCGGCGGGGGGTTCCACTGAAGCTTTCTTT. Translation gives CATSPPAGGSTEAFF.

The chain is built from TRBV7-8 and TRBJ2-5; 7 positions agree with TRBD1. This CDR3 comprises 14 residues. Germline assignment: CDR1 SGHVS and CDR2 FQNEAQ. The J segment lost 2 bases and the V segment lost 5 bases, leaving 5 bases of the junction unmatched. The CDR3 spells CASSLGQAQETQYF. For the CDR3, the DNA is TGTGCCAGCAGCCTCGGACAGGCACAAGAGACCCAGTACTTC.

This chain links TRBV6-5 with TRBJ2-1; 9 nucleotides match TRBD2. V was pared by 5 bases and J by 15 bases, with 8 bases of the junction left unmatched. This CDR3 has 12 residues. CDR1 is MNHEY, CDR2 SVGAGI, per germline. CDR3: CASSLLAGVWFF. CDR3 coding DNA: TGTGCCAGCAGTCTTTTAGCGGGAGTCTGGTTCTTC.

The chain uses TRBV7-9 and TRBJ1-1; 8 nucleotides agree with TRBD1. In germline, CDR1 is SEHNR, CDR2 FQNEAQ (reference sequence). The CDR3 is 16 residues long. V shed 1 base and J 6 bases; nucleotides not matched to a gene: 10. DNA for the CDR3: TGTGCCAGCAGCTTAGTAGCAGGGGGCGCAAGGGCTGAAGCTTTCTTT. Translating it yields CASSLVAGGARAEAFF.

This clone appeared once. Other DNA variants within this sample encode the same CDR3. This chain uses TRBV5-1 with TRBJ1-1; D uncertain. This CDR3 is built from 14 residues. Per germline, CDR1 SGHRS and CDR2 YFSETQ. V lost 1 base to trimming and J lost 1 base, with 8 bases between them. Here the CDR3 reads CASSLSSANTEAFF. The CDR3 region has the DNA TGCGCCAGCAGCTTGTCATCCGCGAACACTGAAGCTTTCTTT. The variable domain in full, with the rest retrieved from reference TRBV5-1 and TRBJ1-1, is KAGVTQTPRYLIKTRGQQVTLSCSPISGHRSVSWYQQTPGQGLQFLFEYFSETQRNKGNFPGRFSGRQFSNSRSEMNVSTLELGDSALYLCASSLSSANTEAFFGQGTRLTVV.

The rearrangement links TRBV6-1 to TRBJ2-7; tentatively, D is TRBD1 (5 bases). Trimming left V 2 bases short and J 5 bases short, with 13 bases between. The CDR3 loop spans 14 amino acids. CDR1 MNHNS and CDR2 SASEGT come from the germline V gene. The CDR3 spells CASSEWTPPNEQYF. CDR3 nucleotides: TGTGCCAGCAGTGAATGGACACCGCCTAACGAGCAGTACTTC.

The chain carries TRBV11-2 and TRBJ2-7; the match to TRBD2 covers 11 bases. V gave up 1 base and J gave up 4 bases; unmatched junction bases: 12. This CDR3 contains 18 residues. CDR1 is SGHAT, CDR2 FQNNGV, per germline. DNA of the CDR3: TGTGCCAGCAGCTTAGCCCCTTTGACTAGCGGGAAAGGGTACGAGCAGTACTTC. Translation: CASSLAPLTSGKGYEQYF.

V and J are TRBV7-2 and TRBJ1-1; TRBD1 aligns across 7 bases. Germline values: CDR1 SGHTA, CDR2 FQGNSA. Trimming at V came to 8 bases and at J to 10 bases, leaving 19 bases not matched to a gene. The CDR3 extends over 15 amino acids. CDR3 residues: CASGSPLTGSSRAFF. In nucleotides, the CDR3 is TGTGCCAGCGGCAGTCCCCTGACAGGGTCCAGTCGAGCTTTCTTT.

A single count supports this clone. The chain combines TRBV7-7 with TRBJ2-5, with 7 bases matching TRBD2. V shed 3 bases, J shed 2 bases, and the junction held 3 bases outside the gene matches. Per the germline V gene, CDR1 is SSHAT and CDR2 is FNYEAQ (reference sequence). This CDR3 is built from 14 residues. CDR3 in DNA: TGTGCCAGCAGCTTCGGCGGGAGTCAAGAGACCCAGTACTTC. It translates to CASSFGGSQETQYF.

In its sample, this clone was seen a few times. The J gene is TRBJ2-3, the V gene TRBV6-1, with D maybe TRBD1 (6 bases). CDR1 and CDR2 from the germline V gene are MNHNS and SASEGT. The V and J ends lost 5 bases and 9 bases respectively, with 18 bases between them. CDR3 length: 14 residues. The CDR3 protein is CASSTGQHRWTQYF. As DNA, the CDR3 is TGTGCCAGCAGTACTGGACAGCACAGATGGACGCAGTATTTT.

This chain connects TRBV6-1 to TRBJ1-1; TRBD1 is a possible D gene (6 bases). In germline, CDR1 is MNHNS, CDR2 SASEGT. The CDR3 length is 14 residues. The V end lost 7 bases, the J end lost 3 bases, and 15 bases lay between the germline ends. In DNA form, the CDR3 reads TGTGCCAGCAAGAGAAGGGGGGGAGACACTGAAGCTTTCTTT. This translates into CASKRRGGDTEAFF.